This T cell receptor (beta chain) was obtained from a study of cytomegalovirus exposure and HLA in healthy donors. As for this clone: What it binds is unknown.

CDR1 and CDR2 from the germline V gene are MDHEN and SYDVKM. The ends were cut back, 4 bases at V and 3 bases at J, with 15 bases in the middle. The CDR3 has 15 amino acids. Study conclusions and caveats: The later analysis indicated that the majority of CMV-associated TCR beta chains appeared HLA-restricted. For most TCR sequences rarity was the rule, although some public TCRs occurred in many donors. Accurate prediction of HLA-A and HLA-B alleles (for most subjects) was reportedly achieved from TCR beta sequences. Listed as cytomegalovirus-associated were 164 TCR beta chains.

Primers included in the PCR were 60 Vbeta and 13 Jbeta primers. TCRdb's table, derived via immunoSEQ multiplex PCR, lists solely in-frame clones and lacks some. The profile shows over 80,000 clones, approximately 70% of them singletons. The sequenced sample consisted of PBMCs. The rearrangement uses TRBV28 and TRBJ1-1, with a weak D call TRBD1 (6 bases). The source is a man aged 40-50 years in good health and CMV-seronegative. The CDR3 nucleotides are TGTGCCAGCAGTTCCCTCAGGGGAAGGGACACTGAAGCTTTCTTT. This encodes CASSSLRGRDTEAFF. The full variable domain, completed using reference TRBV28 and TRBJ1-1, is DVKVTQSSRYLVKRTGEKVFLECVQDMDHENMFWYRQDPGLGLRLIYFSYDVKMKEKGDIPEGYSVSREKKERFSLILESASTNQTSMYLCASSSLRGRDTEAFFGQGTRLTVV.